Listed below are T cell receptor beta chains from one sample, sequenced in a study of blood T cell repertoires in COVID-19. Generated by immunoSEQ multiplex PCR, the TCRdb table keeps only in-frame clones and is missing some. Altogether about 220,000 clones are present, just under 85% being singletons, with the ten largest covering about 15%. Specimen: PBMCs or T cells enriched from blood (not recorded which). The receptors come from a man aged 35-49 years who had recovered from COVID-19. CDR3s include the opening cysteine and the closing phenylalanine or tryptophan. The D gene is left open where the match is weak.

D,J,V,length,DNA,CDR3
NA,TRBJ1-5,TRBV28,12,TGTGCCAGCAGTCTCTATGGGGAGGGAGGTCATTTT,CASSLYGEGGHF
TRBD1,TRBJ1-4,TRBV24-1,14,TGTGCCACCAGTAACGGACAGGGCTCTGAAAAACTGTTTTTT,CATSNGQGSEKLFF
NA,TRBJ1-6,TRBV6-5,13,TGTGCCACAGATCCCCAGGGGAAATCACCCCTCCACTTT,CATDPQGKSPLHF
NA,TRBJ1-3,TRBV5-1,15,TGCGCCAGCAGCTTGGCGGGACAAACAGGAAACACCATATATTTT,CASSLAGQTGNTIYF
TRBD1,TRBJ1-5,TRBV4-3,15,TGCGCCAGCAGCCAAGATAGGGGGCAGGGCCAGCCCCAGCATTTT,CASSQDRGQGQPQHF
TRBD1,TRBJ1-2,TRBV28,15,TGTGCCAGCAGCTCTCTGGAGACAGGGGGCATCGGCTACACCTTC,CASSSLETGGIGYTF
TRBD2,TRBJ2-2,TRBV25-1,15,TGTGCCAGCAGTGAATCAAAGGGAGGGGCCGGGGAGCTGTTTTTT,CASSESKGGAGELFF
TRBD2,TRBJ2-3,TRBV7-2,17,TGTGCCAGCAGCTTAGCGCGGGGGAGGGGCAAGGCAGATACGCAGTATTTT,CASSLARGRGKADTQYF
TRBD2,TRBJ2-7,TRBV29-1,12,TGCAGCGTGGGACTAGCTCGCGACGAGCAGTACTTC,CSVGLARDEQYF
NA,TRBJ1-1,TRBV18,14,TGTGCCAGCTCACCCGGTCCGGCGGACACTGAAGCTTTCTTT,CASSPGPADTEAFF
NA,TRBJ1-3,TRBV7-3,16,TGTGCCAGCAGCTATGGGGGGATCTACTCTGGAAACACCATATATTTT,CASSYGGIYSGNTIYF
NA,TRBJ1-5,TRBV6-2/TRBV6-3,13,TGTGCCAGCAGTTGGGGGGGCAATCAGCCCCAGCATTTT,CASSWGGNQPQHF
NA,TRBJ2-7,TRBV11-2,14,TGTGCCAGCAGCTTAGTCAGAGGGTTTAGCGAGCAGTACTTC,CASSLVRGFSEQYF
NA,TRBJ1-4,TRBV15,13,TGTGCCACCAGCAGAGCCGGGAATGAAAAACTGTTTTTT,CATSRAGNEKLFF
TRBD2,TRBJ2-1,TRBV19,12,TGTGCCAGTAAAACCGGACTAGATGAGCAGTTCTTC,CASKTGLDEQFF